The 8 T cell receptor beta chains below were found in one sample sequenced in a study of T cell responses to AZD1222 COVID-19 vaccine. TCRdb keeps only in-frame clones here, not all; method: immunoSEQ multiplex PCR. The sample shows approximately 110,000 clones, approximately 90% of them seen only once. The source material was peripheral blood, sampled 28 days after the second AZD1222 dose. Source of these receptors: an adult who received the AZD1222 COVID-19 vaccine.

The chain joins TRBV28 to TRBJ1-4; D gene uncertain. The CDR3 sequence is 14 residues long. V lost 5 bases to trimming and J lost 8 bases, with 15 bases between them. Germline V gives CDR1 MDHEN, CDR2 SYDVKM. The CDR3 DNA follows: TGTGCCAGCAGTGAGGGCCCCCTCAGGGAAAAACTGTTTTTT. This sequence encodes CASSEGPLREKLFF.

CDR3 sequence: CASSIGQGAYNEQFF. CDR3 DNA: TGTGCCAGTAGTATAGGCCAGGGGGCGTACAATGAGCAGTTCTTC. The rearrangement links TRBV19 to TRBJ2-1, with 8 bases lining up with TRBD1. The germline gives CDR1 LNHDA, CDR2 SQIVND (reference sequence). Trimming took 1 base from V and 4 from J; bases not matched to a gene: 3. The CDR3 loop spans 15 amino acids.

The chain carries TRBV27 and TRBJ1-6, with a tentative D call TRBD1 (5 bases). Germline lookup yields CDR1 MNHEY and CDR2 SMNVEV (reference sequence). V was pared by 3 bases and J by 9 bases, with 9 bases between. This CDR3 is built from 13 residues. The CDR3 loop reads CASSLQGTSPLHF. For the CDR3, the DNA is TGTGCCAGCAGTTTGCAGGGTACTTCACCCCTCCACTTT.

CDR3 residues: CASSQGSNTDTQYF. The CDR3 bases are TGTGCCAGTAGCCAGGGGAGCAACACAGATACGCAGTATTTT. V usage is TRBV19 and J usage is TRBJ2-3; D might be TRBD1 (6 bases). CDR3 length: 14 amino acids. The V end lost 6 bases, the J end lost 2 bases, and 12 bases lay between the germline ends. Germline V gives CDR1 LNHDA, CDR2 SQIVND (reference sequence).

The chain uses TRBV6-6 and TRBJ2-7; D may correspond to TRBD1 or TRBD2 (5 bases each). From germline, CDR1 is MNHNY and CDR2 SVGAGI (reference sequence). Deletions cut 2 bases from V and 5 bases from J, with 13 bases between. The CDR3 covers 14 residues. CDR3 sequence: CASSYEVQGHEQYF. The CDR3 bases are TGTGCCAGCAGTTACGAAGTTCAGGGACACGAGCAGTACTTC.

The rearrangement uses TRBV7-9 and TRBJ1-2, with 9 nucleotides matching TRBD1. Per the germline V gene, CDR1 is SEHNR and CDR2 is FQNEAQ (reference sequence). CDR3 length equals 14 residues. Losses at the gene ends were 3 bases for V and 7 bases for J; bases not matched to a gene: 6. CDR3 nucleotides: TGTGCCAGCAGCTTTTGGGACAGGGTGACTGGCTACACCTTC. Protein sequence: CASSFWDRVTGYTF.

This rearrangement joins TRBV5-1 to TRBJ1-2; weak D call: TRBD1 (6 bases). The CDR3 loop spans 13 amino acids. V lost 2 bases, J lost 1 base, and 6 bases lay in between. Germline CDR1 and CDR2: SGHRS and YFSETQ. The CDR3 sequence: CASSLGGNYGYTF. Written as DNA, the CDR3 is TGCGCCAGCAGCTTAGGGGGTAACTATGGCTACACCTTC. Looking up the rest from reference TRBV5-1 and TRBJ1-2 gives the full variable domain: KAGVTQTPRYLIKTRGQQVTLSCSPISGHRSVSWYQQTPGQGLQFLFEYFSETQRNKGNFPGRFSGRQFSNSRSEMNVSTLELGDSALYLCASSLGGNYGYTFGSGTRLTVV.

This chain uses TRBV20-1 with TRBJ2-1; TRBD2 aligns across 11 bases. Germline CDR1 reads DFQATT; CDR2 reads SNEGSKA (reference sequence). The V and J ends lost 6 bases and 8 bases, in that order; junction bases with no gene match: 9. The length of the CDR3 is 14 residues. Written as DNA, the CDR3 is TGCAGTGCCAGTAGCGGGAGGGCCGTGGATGAGCAGTTCTTC. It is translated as CSASSGRAVDEQFF.